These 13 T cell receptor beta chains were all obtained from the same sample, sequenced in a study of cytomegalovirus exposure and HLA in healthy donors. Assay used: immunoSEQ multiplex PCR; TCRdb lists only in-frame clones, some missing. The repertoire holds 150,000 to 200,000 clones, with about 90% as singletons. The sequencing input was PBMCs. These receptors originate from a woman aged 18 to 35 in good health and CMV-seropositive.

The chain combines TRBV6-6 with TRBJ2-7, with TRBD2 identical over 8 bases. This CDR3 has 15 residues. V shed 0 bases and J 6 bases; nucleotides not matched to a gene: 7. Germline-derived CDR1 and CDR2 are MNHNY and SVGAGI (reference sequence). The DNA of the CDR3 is TGTGCCAGCAGTTACTCCAGCAGCGGGGGTTCCGAGCAGTACTTC. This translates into CASSYSSSGGSEQYF.

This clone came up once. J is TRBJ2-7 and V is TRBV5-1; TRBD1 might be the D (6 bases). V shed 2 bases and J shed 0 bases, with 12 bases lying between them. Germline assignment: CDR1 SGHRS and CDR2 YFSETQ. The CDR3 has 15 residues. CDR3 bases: TGCGCCAGCAGCTTCCTAGGACAGAGCTCCTACGAGCAGTACTTC. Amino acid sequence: CASSFLGQSSYEQYF.

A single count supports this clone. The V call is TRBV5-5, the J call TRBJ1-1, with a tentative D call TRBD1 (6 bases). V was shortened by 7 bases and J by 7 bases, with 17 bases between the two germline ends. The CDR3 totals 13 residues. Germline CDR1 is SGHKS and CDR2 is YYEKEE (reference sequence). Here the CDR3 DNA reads TGTGCCAGCCATTTCAACCAACAGGGTGAAGCTTTCTTT. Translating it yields CASHFNQQGEAFF.

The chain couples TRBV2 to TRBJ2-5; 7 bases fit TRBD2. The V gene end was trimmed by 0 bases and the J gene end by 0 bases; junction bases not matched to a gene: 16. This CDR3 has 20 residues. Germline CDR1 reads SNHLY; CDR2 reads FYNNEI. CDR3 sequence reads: CASSEALGGLGGGHQETQYF. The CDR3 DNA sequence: TGTGCCAGCAGTGAAGCGCTTGGGGGACTTGGCGGGGGTCACCAAGAGACCCAGTACTTC. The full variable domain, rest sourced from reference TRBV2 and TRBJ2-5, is EPEVTQTPSHQVTQMGQEVILRCVPISNHLYFYWYRQILGQKVEFLVSFYNNEISEKSEIFDDQFSVERPDGSNFTLKIRSTKLEDSAMYFCASSEALGGLGGGHQETQYFGPGTRLLVL.

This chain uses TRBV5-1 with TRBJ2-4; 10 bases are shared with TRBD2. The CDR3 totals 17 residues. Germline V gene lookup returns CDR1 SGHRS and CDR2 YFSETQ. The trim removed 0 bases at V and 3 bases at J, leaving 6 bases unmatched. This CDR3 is CASSLASGSGGKNIQYF. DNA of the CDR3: TGCGCCAGCAGCTTGGCTAGCGGGAGTGGCGGCAAAAACATTCAGTACTTC.

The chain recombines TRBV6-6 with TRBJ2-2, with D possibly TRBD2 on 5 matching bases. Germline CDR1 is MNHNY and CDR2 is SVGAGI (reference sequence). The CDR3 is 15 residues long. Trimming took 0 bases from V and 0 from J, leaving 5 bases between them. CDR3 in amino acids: CASSYSSANTGELFF. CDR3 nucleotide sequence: TGTGCCAGCAGTTACTCTAGCGCGAACACCGGGGAGCTGTTTTTT.

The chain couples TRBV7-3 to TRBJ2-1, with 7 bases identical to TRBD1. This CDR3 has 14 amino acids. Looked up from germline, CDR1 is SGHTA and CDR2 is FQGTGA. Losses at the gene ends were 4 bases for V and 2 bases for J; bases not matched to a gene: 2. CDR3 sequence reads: CASSWDSTYNEQFF. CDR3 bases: TGTGCCAGCAGCTGGGACAGCACCTACAATGAGCAGTTCTTC.

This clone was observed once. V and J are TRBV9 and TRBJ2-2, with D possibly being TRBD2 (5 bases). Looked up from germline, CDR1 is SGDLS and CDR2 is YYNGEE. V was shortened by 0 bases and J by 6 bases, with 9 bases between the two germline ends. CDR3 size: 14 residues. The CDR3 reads CASSVASSPGELFF. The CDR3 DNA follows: TGTGCCAGCAGCGTAGCTAGCTCTCCCGGGGAGCTGTTTTTT.

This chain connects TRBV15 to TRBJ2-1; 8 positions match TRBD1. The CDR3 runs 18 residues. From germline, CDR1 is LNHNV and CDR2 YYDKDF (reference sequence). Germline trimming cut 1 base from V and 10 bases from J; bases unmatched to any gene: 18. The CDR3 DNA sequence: TGTGCCACCAGCAGAGCTGTGTCTCTGGGACAGGCCGGCGGGGAGCAGTTCTTC. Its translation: CATSRAVSLGQAGGEQFF. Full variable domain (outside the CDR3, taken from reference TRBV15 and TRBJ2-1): DAMVIQNPRYQVTQFGKPVTLSCSQTLNHNVMYWYQQKSSQAPKLLFHYYDKDFNNEADTPDNFQSRRPNTSFCFLDIRSPGLGDTAMYLCATSRAVSLGQAGGEQFFGPGTRLTVL.

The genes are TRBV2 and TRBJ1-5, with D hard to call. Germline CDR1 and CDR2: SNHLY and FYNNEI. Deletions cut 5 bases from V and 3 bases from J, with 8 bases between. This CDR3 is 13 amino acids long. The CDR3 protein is CASSLEANQPQHF. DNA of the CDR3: TGTGCCAGCAGTTTAGAGGCCAATCAGCCCCAGCATTTT.

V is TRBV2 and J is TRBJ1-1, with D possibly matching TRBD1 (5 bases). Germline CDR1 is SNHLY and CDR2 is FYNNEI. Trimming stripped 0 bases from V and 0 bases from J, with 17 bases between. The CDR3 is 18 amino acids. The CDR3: CASSEALAGRALNTEAFF. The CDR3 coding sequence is TGTGCCAGCAGTGAAGCGCTGGCGGGACGAGCTTTGAACACTGAAGCTTTCTTT.

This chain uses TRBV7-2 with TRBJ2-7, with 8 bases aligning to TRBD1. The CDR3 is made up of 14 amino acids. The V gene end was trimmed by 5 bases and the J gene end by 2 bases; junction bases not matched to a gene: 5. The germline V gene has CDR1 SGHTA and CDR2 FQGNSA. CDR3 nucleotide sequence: TGTGCCAGCAGCCCCGGACAGGGTCCCTACGAGCAGTACTTC. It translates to CASSPGQGPYEQYF. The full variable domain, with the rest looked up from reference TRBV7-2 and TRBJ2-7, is GAGVSQSPSNKVTEKGKDVELRCDPISGHTALYWYRQSLGQGLEFLIYFQGNSAPDKSGLPSDRFSAERTGGSVSTLTIQRTQQEDSAVYLCASSPGQGPYEQYFGPGTRLTVT.

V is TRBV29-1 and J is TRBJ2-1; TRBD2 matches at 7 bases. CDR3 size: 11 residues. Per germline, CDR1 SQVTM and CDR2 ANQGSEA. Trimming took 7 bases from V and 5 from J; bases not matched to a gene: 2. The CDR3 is CSGGGNNEQFF. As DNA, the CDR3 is TGCAGCGGGGGGGGAAACAATGAGCAGTTCTTC.